This T cell receptor beta chain was profiled in a study of blood T cell repertoires in COVID-19. About the study: From T cells, B-cell-depleted T cells, or PBMCs came the material, which was cDNA or gDNA.

Repertoires were generated with immunoSEQ multiplex PCR, while TCRdb's copy carries only in-frame clones and drops some. This sample yields 150,000 to 200,000 clones, of which 70% to 85% are seen a single time; 6.5% to 8.5% belongs to the top ten. The CDR3 totals 15 residues. Trimming removed 5 bases at V and 3 bases at J, with 13 bases between. Germline V gene data show CDR1 as KGHSH and CDR2 as LQKENI. The sequenced sample was peripheral blood. This sequence joins TRBV18 and TRBJ2-2, with D maybe TRBD1 (6 bases). The clonotype comes from a woman aged 40 to 50 with COVID-19, enrolled during active disease. The CDR3: CASSGTRGDTGELFF. The CDR3 coding sequence is TGTGCCAGCTCAGGGACACGAGGTGACACCGGGGAGCTGTTTTTT.